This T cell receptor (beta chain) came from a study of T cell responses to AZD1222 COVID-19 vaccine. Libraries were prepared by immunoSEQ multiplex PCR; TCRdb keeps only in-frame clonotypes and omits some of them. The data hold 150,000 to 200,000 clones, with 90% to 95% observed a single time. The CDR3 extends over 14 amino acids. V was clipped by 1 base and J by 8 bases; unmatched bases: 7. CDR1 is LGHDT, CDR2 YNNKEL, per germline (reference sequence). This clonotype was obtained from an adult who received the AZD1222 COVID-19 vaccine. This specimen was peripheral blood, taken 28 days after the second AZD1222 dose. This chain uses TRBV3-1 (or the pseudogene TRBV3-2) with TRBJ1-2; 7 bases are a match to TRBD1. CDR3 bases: TGTGCCAGCAGCCAAGTCTCACAGGGGAAAGGCTACACCTTC. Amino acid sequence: CASSQVSQGKGYTF.